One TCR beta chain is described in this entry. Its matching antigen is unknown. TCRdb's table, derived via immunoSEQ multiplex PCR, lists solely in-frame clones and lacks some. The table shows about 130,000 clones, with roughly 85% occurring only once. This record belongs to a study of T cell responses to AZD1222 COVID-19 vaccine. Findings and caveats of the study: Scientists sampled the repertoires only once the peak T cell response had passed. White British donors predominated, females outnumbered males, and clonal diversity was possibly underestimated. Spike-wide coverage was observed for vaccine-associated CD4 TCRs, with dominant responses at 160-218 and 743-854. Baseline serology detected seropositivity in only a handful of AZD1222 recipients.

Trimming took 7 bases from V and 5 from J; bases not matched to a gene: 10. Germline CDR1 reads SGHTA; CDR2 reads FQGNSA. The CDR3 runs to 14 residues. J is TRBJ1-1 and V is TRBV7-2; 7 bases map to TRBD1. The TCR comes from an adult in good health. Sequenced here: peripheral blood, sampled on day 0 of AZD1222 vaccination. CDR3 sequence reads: CASTPNRGGTEAFF. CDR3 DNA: TGTGCCAGCACCCCGAACAGGGGCGGGACTGAAGCTTTCTTT.